Following are 7 T cell receptor beta chains from one sample sequenced in a study of cytomegalovirus exposure and HLA in healthy donors. PCR was performed using 60 Vbeta and 13 Jbeta primers. Profiling relied on immunoSEQ multiplex PCR, and the TCRdb table lists in-frame clones only, not all of them. The table lists 200,000 to 250,000 clones, about 80% of them singletons. Sequencing input: PBMCs. These receptors all come from a woman between 50 and 59 years old in good health and CMV-seropositive.

The CDR3 region is CASSERAGDGYTF. CDR3 nucleotide sequence: TGTGCCAGCAGTGAAAGGGCGGGGGATGGCTACACCTTC. V and J are TRBV2 and TRBJ1-2; weak D call: TRBD1 (5 bases). Trimming left V 2 bases short and J 6 bases short, with 10 bases between. This CDR3 spans 13 amino acids. Germline-derived CDR1 and CDR2 are SNHLY and FYNNEI.

This clone appeared a few times. CDR3 amino acids: CASSDRELWNGYTF. The CDR3 DNA follows: TGTGCCAGCAGTGACCGGGAATTATGGAATGGCTACACCTTC. The chain carries TRBV6-1 and TRBJ1-2; D not certain. Germline V gives CDR1 MNHNS, CDR2 SASEGT. The CDR3 has 14 residues. The ends were cut back, 3 bases at V and 6 bases at J, with 14 bases in the middle.

Regarding this clone: Compared with germline, one end of the junction differs, possibly owing to a read error. The V call is TRBV18, the J call TRBJ2-3; possible D gene TRBD1, 7 bases. Per the germline V gene, CDR1 is KGHSH and CDR2 is LQKENI. This CDR3 is built from 17 residues. The CDR3 bases are TGTGCCAGCTCACCAGAGGTTCAGGGGGGAAGCACAGGTACGCAGTATTTT. Its protein is CASSPEVQGGSTGTQYF.

V is TRBV6-5 and J is TRBJ2-7, with TRBD1 as a possible D gene (5 bases). Trimming left V 4 bases short and J 2 bases short, with 12 bases between. CDR1 and CDR2 from the germline V gene are MNHEY and SVGAGI. The CDR3 runs to 14 residues. CDR3 residues: CASSSGRVPYEQYF. DNA of the CDR3: TGTGCCAGCAGTTCCGGCAGGGTACCCTACGAGCAGTACTTC.

This chain uses TRBV15 with TRBJ2-7, with 10 bases that match TRBD1. From germline, CDR1 is LNHNV and CDR2 YYDKDF (reference sequence). Losses at the gene ends were 6 bases for V and 4 bases for J; bases not matched to a gene: 6. This CDR3 spans 14 amino acids. The CDR3 here is CATRHEGQGYEQYF. In DNA, the CDR3 is TGTGCCACCAGGCACGAGGGACAGGGGTACGAGCAGTACTTC.

The genes are TRBV7-8 and TRBJ1-2; 9 bases match TRBD1. With 3 bases clipped from V and 6 bases from J, the junction kept 5 bases outside the gene matches. The CDR3 totals 14 residues. Germline loops: CDR1 SGHVS, CDR2 FQNEAQ. Here the CDR3 reads CASSLDRDRDGYTF. CDR3 sequence (DNA): TGTGCCAGCAGCTTGGACAGGGACAGGGATGGCTACACCTTC.

The rearrangement joins TRBV6-5 to TRBJ2-2; 7 bases map to TRBD2. J was trimmed by 4 bases and V by 0 bases; bases with no gene match: 5. Looked up from germline, CDR1 is MNHEY and CDR2 is SVGAGI. The CDR3 length is 16 residues. The chain's CDR3 is CASSYSSGLLTGELFF. The CDR3 DNA sequence: TGTGCCAGCAGTTACTCTTCGGGACTACTCACCGGGGAGCTGTTTTTT.